This TCR beta chain is drawn from a study of T cell responses to AZD1222 COVID-19 vaccine. Sequencing was performed with immunoSEQ multiplex PCR; in TCRdb, only in-frame clones are kept and a portion is missing. The table includes roughly 120,000 clones, just over 85% detected once. Study findings and constraints: Researchers took repertoire samples only after the peak T cell response had come. Mostly white British, mostly female donors; authors suggested clonal diversity may be underestimated.

The study pooled second doses at about 4 or about 12 weeks. CDR1 SEHNR and CDR2 FQNEAQ come from the germline V gene (reference sequence). The CDR3 sequence is 12 residues long. As for this clone: Its matching antigen is unknown. At one of its ends the junction is not consistent with the germline gene, which may arise from a read error.

V gene TRBV7-9 combines with J gene TRBJ2-2; D is ambiguous. The sequence derives from an adult who received the AZD1222 COVID-19 vaccine. This material consisted of peripheral blood, taken 28 days after the second AZD1222 dose. The CDR3 loop reads CTSSQNTGELFF. In DNA, the CDR3 is TGTACCAGCAGTCAGAACACCGGGGAGCTGTTTTTT.